A single sample is the source of the 14 T cell receptor beta chains below, sequenced in a study of T cell responses to AZD1222 COVID-19 vaccine. Here immunoSEQ multiplex PCR was the method, and the copy in TCRdb shows in-frame clones only, minus some. The table shows 100,000 or so clones, with around 94% occurring only once. The sequencing here drew on peripheral blood, taken on day 0 of AZD1222 vaccination. The receptors were gathered from an adult in good health.

The V call is TRBV13, the J call TRBJ1-2, with D uncertain. The CDR3 has 14 amino acids. Germline V CDR1 and CDR2: PRHDT, FYEKMQ (reference sequence). Deletions cut 5 bases from V and 4 bases from J, with 14 bases between. DNA for the CDR3: TGTGCCAGCAGCCCGACCTCCTTCCCCTATGGCTACACCTTC. It translates to CASSPTSFPYGYTF.

This chain uses TRBV5-6 with TRBJ2-6; D not certain. The CDR3 spans 14 residues. From germline, CDR1 is SGHDT and CDR2 YYEEEE. V gave up 4 bases and J gave up 1 base, with 6 bases separating them. This chain's CDR3 is CASSKSSGANVLTF. CDR3 sequence (DNA): TGTGCCAGCAGCAAGTCATCTGGGGCCAACGTCCTGACTTTC. Full variable domain (outside the CDR3, taken from reference TRBV5-6 and TRBJ2-6): DAGVTQSPTHLIKTRGQQVTLRCSPKSGHDTVSWYQQALGQGPQFIFQYYEEEERQRGNFPDRFSGHQFPNYSSELNVNALLLGDSALYLCASSKSSGANVLTFGAGSRLTVL.

This clone was detected once. The rearrangement uses TRBV11-2 and TRBJ2-1; TRBD2 matches at 7 bases. This CDR3 has 18 residues. CDR1 SGHAT and CDR2 FQNNGV come from the germline V gene. V shed 8 bases and J 6 bases; nucleotides not matched to a gene: 22. In DNA, the CDR3 is TGTGCCAGCTCAAGTCCTTTTGGGGCTAGCGGAGGCAGCAATGAGCAGTTCTTC. Its protein is CASSSPFGASGGSNEQFF.

The table lists this clone with a count of one. The J gene is TRBJ2-7, the V gene TRBV15; TRBD1 matches at 9 bases. Looked up from germline, CDR1 is LNHNV and CDR2 is YYDKDF (reference sequence). The CDR3 has 15 amino acids. Losses at the gene ends were 1 base for V and 7 bases for J; bases not matched to a gene: 8. The CDR3 bases are TGTGCCACCAGCAGAGGACGGACAGGGGCTAAAGAGCAGTACTTC. It yields the protein CATSRGRTGAKEQYF.

V and J are TRBV7-9 and TRBJ1-5, with TRBD1 identical over 7 bases. Germline lookup yields CDR1 SEHNR and CDR2 FQNEAQ (reference sequence). J was trimmed by 9 bases and V by 5 bases; bases with no gene match: 10. This CDR3 comprises 14 residues. The CDR3 region has the DNA TGTGCCAGCAGCCCAAACACAGGGGATATGCCCCAGCATTTT. It codes for CASSPNTGDMPQHF.

This chain connects TRBV7-3 to TRBJ2-3; no definite D call. Germline lookup yields CDR1 SGHTA and CDR2 FQGTGA. V was shortened by 5 bases and J by 4 bases, with 7 bases between the two germline ends. The CDR3 has 12 residues. DNA of the CDR3: TGTGCCAGCAGCCCAAGCTCAGATACGCAGTATTTT. This sequence encodes CASSPSSDTQYF.

V and J are TRBV2 and TRBJ1-4; TRBD1 might be the D (5 bases). Germline V gene data show CDR1 as SNHLY and CDR2 as FYNNEI. The CDR3 spans 14 residues. Trimming pared 5 bases from V and 7 bases from J, leaving 14 bases between. CDR3 DNA: TGTGCCAGCAGTCGGGGTGAAGGGGCTGAAAAACTGTTTTTT. Encoded protein: CASSRGEGAEKLFF.

The chain links TRBV6-5 to TRBJ1-1, with D maybe TRBD1 (6 bases). The CDR3 loop spans 12 amino acids. Trimming stripped 2 bases from V and 11 bases from J, with 12 bases between. In germline, CDR1 is MNHEY, CDR2 SVGAGI. CDR3 in amino acids: CASSYQTGGAFF. CDR3 sequence (DNA): TGTGCCAGCAGTTACCAGACAGGTGGGGCTTTCTTT.

This chain connects TRBV24-1 to TRBJ2-2; TRBD2 matches at 7 bases. From germline, CDR1 is KGHDR and CDR2 SFDVKD. The CDR3 covers 16 residues. J gave up 1 base and V 2 bases, and 3 bases lay outside the gene matches. Here the CDR3 reads CATSDSQRGNTGELFF. The CDR3 bases are TGTGCCACCAGTGATTCCCAGCGGGGGAACACCGGGGAGCTGTTTTTT.

J is TRBJ2-7 and V is TRBV10-1; maybe TRBD1 (6 bases). Trimming stripped 2 bases from V and 4 bases from J, with 9 bases between. This CDR3 spans 13 amino acids. The germline V gene has CDR1 WNHNN and CDR2 SYGVQD (reference sequence). For the CDR3, the DNA is TGCGCCAGCAGTGAGAGGGGGTTGTACGAGCAGTACTTC. Its protein product is CASSERGLYEQYF.

The J gene is TRBJ1-1, the V gene TRBV6-5; no clear D. The length of the CDR3 is 14 residues. Germline V gene lookup returns CDR1 MNHEY and CDR2 SVGAGI. V lost 4 bases, J lost 0 bases, and 9 bases lay in between. CDR3 in DNA: TGTGCCAGCAGTTCCGCAAGGTTGAACACTGAAGCTTTCTTT. Protein product: CASSSARLNTEAFF.

CDR3 nucleotides: TGTGCCAGCAGTTACGGCAGGGCTGGCGGGACCCAGTACTTC. Translation gives CASSYGRAGGTQYF. V and J are TRBV6-5 and TRBJ2-5; a possible D gene is TRBD1 (5 bases). Germline CDR1 MNHEY, CDR2 SVGAGI. The ends were cut back, 2 bases at V and 7 bases at J, with 14 bases in the middle. CDR3 size: 14 residues.

The chain recombines TRBV2 with TRBJ2-5, with 10 bases matching TRBD1. This CDR3 is 15 amino acids long. Germline-derived CDR1 and CDR2 are SNHLY and FYNNEI. With 6 bases clipped from V and 4 bases from J, the junction kept 8 bases outside the gene matches. The CDR3 nucleotides read TGTGCCAGCAGGGCGACAGGGGGCGCAACAGAGACCCAGTACTTC. Translation gives CASRATGGATETQYF.

The chain links TRBV29-1 to TRBJ2-2; D uncertain. The CDR3 is 12 residues long. With 6 bases removed from V and 1 base from J, the gap between germline ends came to 6 bases. The germline V gene has CDR1 SQVTM and CDR2 ANQGSEA. The CDR3 DNA is TGCAGCGTGGCAGGGAACACCGGGGAGCTGTTTTTT. Translated: CSVAGNTGELFF.